A selection of T cell receptor beta chains follows, all from one sample in a study of T cells in Graves' hyperthyroidism and ophthalmopathy. Each CDR3 protein gets one entry after TCRdb re-called the multiplex PCR reads with MiXCR. The sample comprises approximately 640,000 distinct CDR3 sequences, roughly 17% of which are singletons, and about 16% rests with the top ten. Source material: blood. These receptors all come from a man aged 45 to 65 with Graves' hyperthyroidism. Both conserved end residues are part of each CDR3.

>TRBJ2-3|TRBV5-1
CASSPGTSGSIYTQYF
>TRBJ2-3|TRBV12-3/TRBV12-4
CAGRRAETADTQYF
>TRBJ2-7|TRBV18
CASSDRGEGSYEQYF
>TRBJ2-2|TRBV29-1
CSVVGSTGELFF
>TRBJ2-3|TRBV30
CAWSPGSDTQYF
>TRBJ1-4|TRBV4-2
CASSQSGTKEEKLFF
>TRBJ1-4|TRBV2
CASSAGLPTTNEKLFF
>TRBJ2-1|TRBV5-1
CASSPDLSSYNEQFF
>TRBJ2-5|TRBV2
CASTKDRGQETQYF
>TRBJ1-5|TRBV27
CASTYREGQPQHF
>TRBJ1-5|TRBV12-3/TRBV12-4
CASRSGTGSTNQPQHF
>TRBJ1-6|TRBV27
CASSLRGNSPLHF
>TRBJ2-3|TRBV18
CASSPDLRDTQYF
>TRBJ2-7|TRBV28
CASSGAGTGFYEQYF